This TCR beta chain was profiled in a study of blood T cells in healthy people across ages. The study, taken as a whole, reports: Donors of long life had a larger count of naive CD4+ cells and greater diversity than aged donors. Observed TCR beta diversity per million T cells went down as age went up. This fall followed a roughly linear course with age.

About this clonotype itself: No antigen is known for it.

For the second PCR, which ran for about 6 to 11 cycles, a sample-barcoded 5' primer and a J-beta primer mix were used. The study obtained at least 3 million CDR3-containing paired-end reads from every sample. TCRdb redid the calling of the 5' RACE reads with MiXCR, one entry per CDR3 protein. Among some 1,800,000 distinct CDR3 sequences listed, roughly two fifths were seen once. The sequencing input was blood. The origin of this receptor is a human donor in good health.

CDR3 amino acids: CSAGLAGGPETQYF. Here the CDR3 DNA reads TGCAGCGCCGGACTAGCGGGGGGGCCGGAGACCCAGTACTTC. The chain employs TRBV29-1 and TRBJ2-7; the match to TRBD2 covers 15 bases. The closer fit of TRBJ2-5 to the DNA end suggests the J call may be wrong. Looked up from germline, CDR1 is SQVTM and CDR2 is ANQGSEA. This CDR3 contains 14 residues.